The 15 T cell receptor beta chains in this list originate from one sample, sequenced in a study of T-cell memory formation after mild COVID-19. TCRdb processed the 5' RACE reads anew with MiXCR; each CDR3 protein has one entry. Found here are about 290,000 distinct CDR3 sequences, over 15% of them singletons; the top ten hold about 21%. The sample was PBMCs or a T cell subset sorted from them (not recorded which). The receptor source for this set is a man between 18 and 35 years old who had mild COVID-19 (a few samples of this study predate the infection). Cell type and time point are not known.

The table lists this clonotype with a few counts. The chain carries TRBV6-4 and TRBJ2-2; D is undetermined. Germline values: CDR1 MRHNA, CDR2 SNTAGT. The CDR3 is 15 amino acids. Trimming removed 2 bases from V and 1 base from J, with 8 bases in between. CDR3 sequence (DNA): TGTGCCAGCAGTGACCGGACGGGGAACACCGGGGAGCTGTTTTTT. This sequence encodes CASSDRTGNTGELFF.

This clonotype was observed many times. CDR3: CASTQVDTEAFF. The CDR3, as DNA: TGTGCCAGCACCCAAGTGGACACTGAAGCTTTCTTT. V is TRBV12-3 or TRBV12-4 and J is TRBJ1-1; D not certain. This CDR3 is 12 amino acids long. V was clipped by 7 bases and J by 3 bases, with 9 bases between them.

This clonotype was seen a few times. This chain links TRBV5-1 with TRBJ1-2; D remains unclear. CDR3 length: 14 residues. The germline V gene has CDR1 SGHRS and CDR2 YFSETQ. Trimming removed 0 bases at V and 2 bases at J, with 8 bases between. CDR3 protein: CASSLESTNYGYTF. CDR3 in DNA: TGCGCCAGCAGCTTGGAGTCGACCAACTATGGCTACACCTTC.

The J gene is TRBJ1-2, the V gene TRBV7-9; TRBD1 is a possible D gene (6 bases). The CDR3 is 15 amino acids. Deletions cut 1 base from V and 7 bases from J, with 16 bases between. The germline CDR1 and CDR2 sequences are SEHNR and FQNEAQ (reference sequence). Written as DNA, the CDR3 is TGTGCCAGCAGCTTAGATGGGGGCGGGACGGCTGGCTACACCTTC. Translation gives CASSLDGGGTAGYTF.

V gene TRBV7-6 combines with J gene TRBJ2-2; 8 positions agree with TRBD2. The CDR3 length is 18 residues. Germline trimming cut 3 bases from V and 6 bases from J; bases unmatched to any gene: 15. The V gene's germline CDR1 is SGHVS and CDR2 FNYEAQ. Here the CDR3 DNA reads TGTGCCAGCAGCTTTTCTTACAAACGGGGGGGTGTTGCCGGGGAGCTGTTTTTT. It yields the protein CASSFSYKRGGVAGELFF. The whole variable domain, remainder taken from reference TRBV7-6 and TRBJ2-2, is GAGVSQSPRYKVTKRGQDVALRCDPISGHVSLYWYRQALGQGPEFLTYFNYEAQQDKSGLPNDRFSAERPEGSISTLTIQRTEQRDSAMYRCASSFSYKRGGVAGELFFGEGSRLTVL.

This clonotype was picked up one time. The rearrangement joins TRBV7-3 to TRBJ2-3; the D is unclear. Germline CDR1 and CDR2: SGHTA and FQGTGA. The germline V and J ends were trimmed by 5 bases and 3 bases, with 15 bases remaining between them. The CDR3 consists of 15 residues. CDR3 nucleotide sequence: TGTGCCAGCAGCCCGAGAGCTCAGTTTACAGATACGCAGTATTTT. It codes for CASSPRAQFTDTQYF.

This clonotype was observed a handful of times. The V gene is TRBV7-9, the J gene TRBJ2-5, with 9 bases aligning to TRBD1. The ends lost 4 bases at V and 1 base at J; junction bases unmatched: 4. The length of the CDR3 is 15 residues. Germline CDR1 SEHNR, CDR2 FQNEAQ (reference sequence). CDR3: CASSSGTGRQETQYF. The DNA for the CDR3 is TGTGCCAGCAGCTCCGGGACAGGGCGCCAAGAGACCCAGTACTTC. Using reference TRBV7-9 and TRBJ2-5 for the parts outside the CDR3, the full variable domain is DTGVSQNPRHKITKRGQNVTFRCDPISEHNRLYWYRQTLGQGPEFLTYFQNEAQLEKSRLLSDRFSAERPKGSFSTLEIQRTEQGDSAMYLCASSSGTGRQETQYFGPGTRLLVL.

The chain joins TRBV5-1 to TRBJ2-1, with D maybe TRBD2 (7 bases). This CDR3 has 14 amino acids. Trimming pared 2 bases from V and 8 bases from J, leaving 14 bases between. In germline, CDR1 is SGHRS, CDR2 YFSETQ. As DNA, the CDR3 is TGCGCCAGCAGCTTCGCAGGGGCGGGGGATGAGCAGTTCTTC. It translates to CASSFAGAGDEQFF.

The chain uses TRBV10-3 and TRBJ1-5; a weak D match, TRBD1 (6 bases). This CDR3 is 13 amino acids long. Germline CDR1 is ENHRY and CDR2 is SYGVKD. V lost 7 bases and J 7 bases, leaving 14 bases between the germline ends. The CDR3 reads CAIKAGEGQPQHF. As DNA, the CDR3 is TGTGCCATCAAGGCAGGGGAAGGGCAGCCCCAGCATTTT.

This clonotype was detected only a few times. CDR3 in DNA: TGTGCCAGCAGCTTAGAGGCAGGCACCGGGGAGCTGTTTTTT. This encodes CASSLEAGTGELFF. This rearrangement joins TRBV7-3 to TRBJ2-2; no clear D. V was cut by 2 bases and J by 4 bases, with 8 bases left in between. The CDR3 loop spans 14 amino acids. Germline CDR1 SGHTA, CDR2 FQGTGA.

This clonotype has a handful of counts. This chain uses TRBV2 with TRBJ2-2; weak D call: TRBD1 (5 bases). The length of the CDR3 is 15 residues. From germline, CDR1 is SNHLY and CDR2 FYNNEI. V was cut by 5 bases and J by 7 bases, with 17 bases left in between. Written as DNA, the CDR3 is TGTGCCAGCAGTCGACAGAATATAGGGATCGGGGAGCTGTTTTTT. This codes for CASSRQNIGIGELFF.

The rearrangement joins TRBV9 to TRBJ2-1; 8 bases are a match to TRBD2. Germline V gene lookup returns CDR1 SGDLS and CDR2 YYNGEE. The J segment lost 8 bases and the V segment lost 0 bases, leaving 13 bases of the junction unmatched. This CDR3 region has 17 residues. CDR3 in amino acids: CASSVAPKSGGTHEQFF. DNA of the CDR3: TGTGCCAGCAGCGTAGCCCCGAAGAGCGGGGGTACTCATGAGCAGTTCTTC.

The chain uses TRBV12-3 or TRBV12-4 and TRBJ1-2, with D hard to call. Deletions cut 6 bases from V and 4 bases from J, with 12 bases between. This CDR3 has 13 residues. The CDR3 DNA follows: TGTGCCAGCAGCTCCCAGAATTTCTATGGCTACACCTTC. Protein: CASSSQNFYGYTF.

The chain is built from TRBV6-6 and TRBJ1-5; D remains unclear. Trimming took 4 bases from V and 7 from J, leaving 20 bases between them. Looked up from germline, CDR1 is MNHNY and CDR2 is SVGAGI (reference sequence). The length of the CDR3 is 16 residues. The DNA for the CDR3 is TGTGCCAGCAGTTCCCCGGAGACCGCGGCCCTCCAGCCCCAGCATTTT. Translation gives CASSSPETAALQPQHF.

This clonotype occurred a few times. The CDR3 loop reads CASSLDHGWAQYF. CDR3 sequence (DNA): TGTGCCAGCAGCCTCGACCACGGGTGGGCCCAGTACTTC. The V call is TRBV4-2, the J call TRBJ2-5; D call uncertain. V lost 4 bases, J lost 9 bases, and 15 bases lay in between. The CDR3 runs to 13 residues. Germline values: CDR1 LGHNA, CDR2 YNFKEQ.